The clone carrying this T cell receptor beta chain is a singleton in its sample. This table comes from immunoSEQ multiplex PCR, and its TCRdb copy is limited to in-frame clones, with some not included. The data show about 83,000 clones, roughly 85% seen once. Germline CDR1 reads SNHLY; CDR2 reads FYNNEI. The CDR3 has 12 residues. Between the trimmed V and J ends, which lost 4 bases and 7 bases, there was a span of 8 bases. The record originates from a study of OX40 agonist ivuxolimab in advanced cancers. Study context: It was ivuxolimab, an agonistic anti-OX40 (CD134) antibody, that patients were treated with.

Material: CD4+ or CD8+ T cells sorted from blood, obtained in a trial of the OX40 agonist ivuxolimab. The chain recombines TRBV2 with TRBJ1-3; no clear D gene. This TCR was recovered from an adult with an advanced solid tumor such as melanoma, head and neck, liver or kidney cancer. CDR3 sequence (DNA): TGTGCCAGCAGTGTGCTCTGGAACACCATATATTTT. Amino acid sequence: CASSVLWNTIYF. Complete variable domain (other parts from reference TRBV2 and TRBJ1-3): EPEVTQTPSHQVTQMGQEVILRCVPISNHLYFYWYRQILGQKVEFLVSFYNNEISEKSEIFDDQFSVERPDGSNFTLKIRSTKLEDSAMYFCASSVLWNTIYFGEGSWLTVV.